Listed here is a single TCR beta chain. In the source study's methods: Researchers report that nucleated cell counts were estimated from reference gene primer amplification. Repertoires were generated with immunoSEQ multiplex PCR, while TCRdb's copy carries only in-frame clones and drops some. V, J and clone size reflect that table, while D and trimming were determined from the DNA. Of about half a million clones in the sample, approximately 85% were seen once. Trimming shortened V by 5 bases and J by 5 bases, and 18 bases separated the two germline ends. Germline V gene sequence: CDR1 SGHAT, CDR2 FQNNGV. The CDR3 totals 15 residues. The source of the sample is a study of blood T cell repertoires in COVID-19. Study as a whole: The samples span acute and convalescent COVID-19 from the United States, Italy and Spain. PBMCs, B-cell-depleted T cells, or T cells were the source of the cDNA or gDNA that made up the material.

Input material: peripheral blood. This TCR was sampled from a human donor in a cohort sampled during active COVID-19. This chain links TRBV11-2 with TRBJ2-5, with a tentative D call TRBD2 (6 bases). CDR3 sequence: CASSVGEVRGETQYF. For the CDR3, the DNA is TGTGCCAGCAGCGTAGGGGAGGTTCGTGGGGAGACCCAGTACTTC.